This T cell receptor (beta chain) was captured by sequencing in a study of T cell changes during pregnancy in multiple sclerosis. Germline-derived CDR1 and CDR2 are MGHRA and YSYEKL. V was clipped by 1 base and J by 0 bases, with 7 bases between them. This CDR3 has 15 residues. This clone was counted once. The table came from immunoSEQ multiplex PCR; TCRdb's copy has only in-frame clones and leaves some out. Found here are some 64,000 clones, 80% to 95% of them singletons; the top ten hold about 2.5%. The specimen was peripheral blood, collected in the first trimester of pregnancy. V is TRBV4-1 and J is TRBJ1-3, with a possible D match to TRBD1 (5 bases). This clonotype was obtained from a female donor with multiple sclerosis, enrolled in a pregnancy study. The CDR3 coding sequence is TGCGCCAGCAGCCAAGGGGACTCCTCTGGAAACACCATATATTTT. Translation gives CASSQGDSSGNTIYF.